This entry concerns a single T cell receptor beta chain. The antigen this receptor binds is unknown. No quality values exist for individual bases; no much larger clone is one base distant. From its cysteine to its phenylalanine, the CDR3 spans 13 amino acids. Only CDR3 DNA remains: 39 bases, in frame from the first base. According to the germline V gene, CDR1 reads MRHNA and CDR2 reads SNTAGT. Here V drops 5 bases and J drops 5 bases, and the junction holds 4 bases not matched to any gene. The sample comes from a study of blood T cell repertoires in COVID-19 (dated by TCRdb to 2018 to 2020). In the study overall: Collaborator samples came from the United States, Italy and Spain and covered acute and convalescent phases of COVID-19. Samples came from the ongoing ImmuneRACE study (first 160 participants) plus 1,254 subjects from 6 global collaborators. Where available, HLA class I and class II types were taken from metadata supplied by the sample provider and were not determined by assay-based typing. The prospective study material was composed of cDNA or gDNA derived from T cells, B-cell-depleted T cells, or PBMCs. Subjects who had been exposed to COVID-19, were actively infected with it, or had recovered from it provided the deeply sampled blood TCRbeta repertoires that made up the dataset. Nearly every sample came with metadata listing a de-identified subject ID, COVID-19 status, age in years and sex. The repertoires were made available in a free public database intended to serve as a resource for research on the immune response to SARS-CoV-2.

The paper's findings and limits, for the study overall: The amount of clinical and demographic metadata varied by source and participant and was provided uncurated.

The immunoSEQ Assay, a bias-controlled multiplex PCR, was used to amplify TCRbeta CDR3 regions from genomic DNA. On the authors' methods: The number of nucleated cells in each sample was estimated by amplification of reference gene primers within the assay. To quantify the absolute abundance of each unique TCRbeta CDR3 rearrangement, sequence reads were collapsed and filtered. For each sample, productive Simpson clonality was calculated as the square root of Simpson's diversity index across productive rearrangements. TCRdb obtained this table from immuneACCESS and retained in-frame rearrangements with V and J assigned. These tables miss some clones; where compared with another copy, unresolved V genes account for less than half of the shortfall, and the remainder is unexplained. The DNA was the basis for D and trimming; V, J and clone size are from that table. The sample records roughly 160,000 clones, approximately 77% of which are singletons. Together, the top ten hold approximately 18% of the sample.

Enrolling through a virtual design, the prospective study's participants ranged in age from roughly 18 to 89 years and lived across more than 20 United States geographic areas. Cohort assignment in the prospective study relied on participant-reported clinical history from a screening survey and a study questionnaire. Recovered participants in ImmuneRACE Cohort 3 were defined by two consecutive negative NP/OP PCR tests, clearance by a healthcare professional, or resolution of symptoms. In the prospective study, whole blood, serum and a nasopharyngeal or oropharyngeal swab were collected from each participant by mobile phlebotomists. Participants in the prospective study had the option to provide additional blood draws and questionnaires over a roughly 2-month period. Blood samples from the prospective study were shipped frozen or at room temperature prior to DNA extraction.

The origin of this receptor is a man in his sixties who had recovered from COVID-19. Material: PBMCs or T cells enriched from blood (not recorded which). The rearrangement combines TRBV6-4 with TRBJ1-2, with 8 middle bases fitting TRBD1. The CDR3 here reads CASSPGTGYGYTF. The nucleotide sequence is given as TGTGCCAGCAGTCCCGGGACAGGTTATGGCTACACCTTC.